Sequencing of this T cell receptor beta chain was carried out in a study of blood T cell repertoires in COVID-19. This CDR3 has 13 amino acids. Trimming removed 8 bases at V and 2 bases at J, with 9 bases between. CDR1 and CDR2 from the germline V gene are SEHNR and FQNEAQ (reference sequence). Only in-frame clones appear in the TCRdb table, and some are missing; sequencing was by immunoSEQ multiplex PCR. The data contain over 150,000 clones, roughly 85% of them seen just once; the ten biggest clones take up 26%. V gene TRBV7-9 combines with J gene TRBJ2-2; D is unresolved. This TCR came from a woman in her 70s with acute or convalescent COVID-19. The source material was peripheral blood. In DNA, the CDR3 is TGTGCCAGCCGAACGGGTAACACCGGGGAGCTGTTTTTT. Translating gives CASRTGNTGELFF.